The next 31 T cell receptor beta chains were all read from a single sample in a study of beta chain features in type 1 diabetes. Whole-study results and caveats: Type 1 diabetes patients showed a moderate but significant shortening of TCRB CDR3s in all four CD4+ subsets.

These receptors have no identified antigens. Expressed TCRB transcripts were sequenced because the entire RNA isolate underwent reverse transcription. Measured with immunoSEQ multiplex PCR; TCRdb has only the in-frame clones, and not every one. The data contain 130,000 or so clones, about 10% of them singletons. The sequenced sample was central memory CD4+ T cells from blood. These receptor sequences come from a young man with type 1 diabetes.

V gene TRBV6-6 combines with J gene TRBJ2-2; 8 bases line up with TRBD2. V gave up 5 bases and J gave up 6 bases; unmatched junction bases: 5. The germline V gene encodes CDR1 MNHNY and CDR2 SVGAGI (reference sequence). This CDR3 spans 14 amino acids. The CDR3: CASSPGGGSGELFF. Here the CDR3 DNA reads TGTGCCAGCAGTCCGGGAGGGGGGTCCGGGGAGCTGTTTTTT.

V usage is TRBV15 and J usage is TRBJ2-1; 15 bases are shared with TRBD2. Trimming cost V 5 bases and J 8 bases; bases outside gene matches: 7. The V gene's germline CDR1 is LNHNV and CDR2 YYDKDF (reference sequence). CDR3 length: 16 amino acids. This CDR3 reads CATSWGLAGGRDEQFF. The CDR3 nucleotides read TGTGCCACCAGCTGGGGACTAGCGGGGGGACGGGATGAGCAGTTCTTC.

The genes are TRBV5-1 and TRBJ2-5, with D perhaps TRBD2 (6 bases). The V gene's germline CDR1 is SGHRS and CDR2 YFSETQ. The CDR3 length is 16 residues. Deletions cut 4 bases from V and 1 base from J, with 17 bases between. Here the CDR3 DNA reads TGCGCCAGCAGCCCATGGGACTCGATGACCCAAGAGACCCAGTACTTC. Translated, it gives CASSPWDSMTQETQYF.

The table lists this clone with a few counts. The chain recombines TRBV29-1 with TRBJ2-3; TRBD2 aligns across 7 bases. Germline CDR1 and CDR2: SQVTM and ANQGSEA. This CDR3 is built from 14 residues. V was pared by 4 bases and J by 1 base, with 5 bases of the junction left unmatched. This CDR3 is CSVVEAGGTDTQYF. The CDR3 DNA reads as TGCAGCGTTGTTGAGGCGGGAGGCACAGATACGCAGTATTTT.

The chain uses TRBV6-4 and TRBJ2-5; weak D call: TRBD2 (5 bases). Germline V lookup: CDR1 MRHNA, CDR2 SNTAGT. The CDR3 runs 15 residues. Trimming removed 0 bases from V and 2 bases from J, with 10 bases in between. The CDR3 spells CASSDSPGNQETQYF. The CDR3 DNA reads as TGTGCCAGCAGTGACTCTCCGGGAAATCAAGAGACCCAGTACTTC.

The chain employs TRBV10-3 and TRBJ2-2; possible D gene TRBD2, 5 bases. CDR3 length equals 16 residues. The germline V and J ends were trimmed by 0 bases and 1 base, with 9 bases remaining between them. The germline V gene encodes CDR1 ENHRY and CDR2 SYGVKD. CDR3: CAISESASGNTGELFF. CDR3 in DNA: TGTGCCATCAGTGAGTCGGCCAGCGGGAACACCGGGGAGCTGTTTTTT.

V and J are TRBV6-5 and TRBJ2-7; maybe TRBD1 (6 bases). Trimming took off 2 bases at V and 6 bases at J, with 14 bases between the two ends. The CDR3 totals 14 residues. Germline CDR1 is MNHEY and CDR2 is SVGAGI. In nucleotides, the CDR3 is TGTGCCAGCAGTTACAGTTCAGGGGACGGCGAGCAGTACTTC. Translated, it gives CASSYSSGDGEQYF.

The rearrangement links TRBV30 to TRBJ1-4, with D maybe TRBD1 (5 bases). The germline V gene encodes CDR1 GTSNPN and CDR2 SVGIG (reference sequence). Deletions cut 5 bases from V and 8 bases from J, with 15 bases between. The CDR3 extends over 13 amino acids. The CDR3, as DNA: TGTGCCTGGTCCCTTCAGGAGGGGGAAAAACTGTTTTTT. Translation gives CAWSLQEGEKLFF.

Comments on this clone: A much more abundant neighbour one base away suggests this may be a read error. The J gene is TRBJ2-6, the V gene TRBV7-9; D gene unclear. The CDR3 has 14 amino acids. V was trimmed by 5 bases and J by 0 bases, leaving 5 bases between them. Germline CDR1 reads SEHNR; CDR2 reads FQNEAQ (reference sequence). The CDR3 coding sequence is TGTGCCAGCAGCCCAAACTCTGGGGCCAACGTCCTGACTTTC. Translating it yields CASSPNSGANVLTF.

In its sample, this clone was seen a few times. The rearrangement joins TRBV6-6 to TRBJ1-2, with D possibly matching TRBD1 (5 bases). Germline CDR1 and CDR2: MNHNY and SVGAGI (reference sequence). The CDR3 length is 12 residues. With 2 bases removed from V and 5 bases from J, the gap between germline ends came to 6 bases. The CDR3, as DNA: TGTGCCAGCAGTTACGGGGGGTATGGCTACACCTTC. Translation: CASSYGGYGYTF.

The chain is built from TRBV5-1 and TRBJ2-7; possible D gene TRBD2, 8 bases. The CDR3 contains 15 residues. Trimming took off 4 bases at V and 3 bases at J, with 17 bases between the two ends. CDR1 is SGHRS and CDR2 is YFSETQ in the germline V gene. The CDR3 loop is CASSPSGGGNYEQYF. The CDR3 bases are TGCGCCAGCAGCCCCTCGGGAGGGGGCAACTACGAGCAGTACTTC.

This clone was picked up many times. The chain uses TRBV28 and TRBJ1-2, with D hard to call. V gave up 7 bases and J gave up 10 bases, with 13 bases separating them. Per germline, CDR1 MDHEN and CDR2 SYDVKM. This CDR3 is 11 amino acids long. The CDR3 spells CASNSEGTYTF. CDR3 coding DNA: TGTGCCAGCAATTCAGAGGGCACCTACACCTTC.

This chain's CDR3 is CASSLVGSSGANVLTF. The CDR3 DNA sequence: TGCGCCAGCAGCTTGGTGGGCAGCTCTGGGGCCAACGTCCTGACTTTC. This chain uses TRBV5-1 with TRBJ2-6; D remains unclear. Germline CDR1 reads SGHRS; CDR2 reads YFSETQ. The CDR3 has 16 residues. V lost 0 bases to trimming and J lost 0 bases, with 7 bases between them. Full variable domain (outside the CDR3, taken from reference TRBV5-1 and TRBJ2-6): KAGVTQTPRYLIKTRGQQVTLSCSPISGHRSVSWYQQTPGQGLQFLFEYFSETQRNKGNFPGRFSGRQFSNSRSEMNVSTLELGDSALYLCASSLVGSSGANVLTFGAGSRLTVL.

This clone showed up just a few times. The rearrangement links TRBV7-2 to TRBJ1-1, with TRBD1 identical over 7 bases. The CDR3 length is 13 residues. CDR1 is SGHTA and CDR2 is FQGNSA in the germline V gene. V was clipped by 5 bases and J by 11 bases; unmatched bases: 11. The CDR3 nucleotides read TGTGCCAGCAGCGGCCAACAGGGGCGTCGGGCTTTCTTT. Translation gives CASSGQQGRRAFF.

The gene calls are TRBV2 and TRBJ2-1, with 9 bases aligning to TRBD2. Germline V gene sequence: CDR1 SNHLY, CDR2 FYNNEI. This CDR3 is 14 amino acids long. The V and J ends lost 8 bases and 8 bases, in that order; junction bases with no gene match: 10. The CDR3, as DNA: TGTGCCAGCTGTCGCGGGGGGGACCGGTATGAGCAGTTCTTC. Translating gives CASCRGGDRYEQFF.

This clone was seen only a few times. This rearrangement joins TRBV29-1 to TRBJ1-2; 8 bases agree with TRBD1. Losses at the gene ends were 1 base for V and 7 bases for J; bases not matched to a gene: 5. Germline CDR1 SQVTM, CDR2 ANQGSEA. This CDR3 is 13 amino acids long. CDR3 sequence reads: CSVEGTGRGGYTF. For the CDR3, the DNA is TGCAGCGTTGAAGGGACAGGGCGCGGTGGCTACACCTTC. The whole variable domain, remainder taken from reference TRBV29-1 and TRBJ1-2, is SAVISQKPSRDICQRGTSLTIQCQVDSQVTMMFWYRQQPGQSLTLIATANQGSEATYESGFVIDKFPISRPNLTFSTLTVSNMSPEDSSIYLCSVEGTGRGGYTFGSGTRLTVV.

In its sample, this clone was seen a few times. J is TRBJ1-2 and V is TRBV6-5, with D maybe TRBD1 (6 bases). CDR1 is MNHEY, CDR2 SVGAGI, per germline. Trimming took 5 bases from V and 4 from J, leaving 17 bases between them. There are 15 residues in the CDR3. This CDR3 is CASSPRGGRSYGYTF. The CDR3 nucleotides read TGTGCCAGCAGTCCACGGGGGGGGCGAAGCTATGGCTACACCTTC.

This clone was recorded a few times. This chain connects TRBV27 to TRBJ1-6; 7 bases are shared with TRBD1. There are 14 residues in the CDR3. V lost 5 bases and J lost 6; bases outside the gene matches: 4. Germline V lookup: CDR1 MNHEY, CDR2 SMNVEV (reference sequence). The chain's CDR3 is CASSLQGTNSPLHF. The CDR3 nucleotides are TGTGCCAGCAGTCTACAGGGGACTAATTCACCCCTCCACTTT.

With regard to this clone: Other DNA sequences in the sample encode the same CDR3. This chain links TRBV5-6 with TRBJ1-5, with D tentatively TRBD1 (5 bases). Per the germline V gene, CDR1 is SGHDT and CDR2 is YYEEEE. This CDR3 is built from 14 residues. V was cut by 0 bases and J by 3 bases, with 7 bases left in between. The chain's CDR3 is CASSLGQYNQPQHF. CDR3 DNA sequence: TGTGCCAGCAGCTTGGGACAGTACAATCAGCCCCAGCATTTT. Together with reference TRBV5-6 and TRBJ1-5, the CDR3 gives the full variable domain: DAGVTQSPTHLIKTRGQQVTLRCSPKSGHDTVSWYQQALGQGPQFIFQYYEEEERQRGNFPDRFSGHQFPNYSSELNVNALLLGDSALYLCASSLGQYNQPQHFGDGTRLSIL.

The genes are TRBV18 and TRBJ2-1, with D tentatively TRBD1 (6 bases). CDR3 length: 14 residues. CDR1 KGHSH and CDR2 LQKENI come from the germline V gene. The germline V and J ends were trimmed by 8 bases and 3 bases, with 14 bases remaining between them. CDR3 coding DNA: TGTGCCAGCACGGGGCAGGGGAACTACAATGAGCAGTTCTTC. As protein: CASTGQGNYNEQFF. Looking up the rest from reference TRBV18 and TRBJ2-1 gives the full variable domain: NAGVMQNPRHLVRRRGQEARLRCSPMKGHSHVYWYRQLPEEGLKFMVYLQKENIIDESGMPKERFSAEFPKEGPSILRIQQVVRGDSAAYFCASTGQGNYNEQFFGPGTRLTVL.

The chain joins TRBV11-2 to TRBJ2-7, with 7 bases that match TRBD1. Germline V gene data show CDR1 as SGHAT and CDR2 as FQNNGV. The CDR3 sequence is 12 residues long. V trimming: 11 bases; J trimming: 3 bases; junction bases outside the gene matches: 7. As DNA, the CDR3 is TGTGCCGTCGCCAGACAGGGCTACGAGCAGTACTTC. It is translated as CAVARQGYEQYF.

The chain's CDR3 is CASIDQGMDEQFF. The CDR3 nucleotides are TGTGCCAGCATCGACCAGGGTATGGATGAGCAGTTCTTC. The rearrangement links TRBV5-4 to TRBJ2-1, with TRBD1 as a possible D gene (5 bases). The CDR3 consists of 13 residues. Per the germline V gene, CDR1 is SGHNT and CDR2 is YYREEE (reference sequence). V dropped 6 bases and J dropped 8 bases, with 15 bases sitting between them.

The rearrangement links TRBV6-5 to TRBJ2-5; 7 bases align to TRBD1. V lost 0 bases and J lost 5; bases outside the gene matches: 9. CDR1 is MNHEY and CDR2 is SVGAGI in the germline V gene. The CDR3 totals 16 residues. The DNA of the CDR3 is TGTGCCAGCAGTTACTCTGGTTCAGGGGGATCGGAGACCCAGTACTTC. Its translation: CASSYSGSGGSETQYF.

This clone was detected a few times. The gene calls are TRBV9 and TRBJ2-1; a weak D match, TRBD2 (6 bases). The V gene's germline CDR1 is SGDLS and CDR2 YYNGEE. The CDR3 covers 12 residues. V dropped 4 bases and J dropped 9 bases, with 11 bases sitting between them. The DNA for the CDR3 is TGTGCCAGCAGCACGGGGGAGAGTGAGCAGTTCTTC. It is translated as CASSTGESEQFF.

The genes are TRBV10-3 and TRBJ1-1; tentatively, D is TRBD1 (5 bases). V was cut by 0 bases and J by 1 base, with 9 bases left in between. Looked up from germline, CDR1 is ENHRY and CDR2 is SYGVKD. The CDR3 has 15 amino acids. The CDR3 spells CAISESTARNTEAFF. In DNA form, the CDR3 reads TGTGCCATCAGTGAGTCGACAGCGAGGAACACTGAAGCTTTCTTT.

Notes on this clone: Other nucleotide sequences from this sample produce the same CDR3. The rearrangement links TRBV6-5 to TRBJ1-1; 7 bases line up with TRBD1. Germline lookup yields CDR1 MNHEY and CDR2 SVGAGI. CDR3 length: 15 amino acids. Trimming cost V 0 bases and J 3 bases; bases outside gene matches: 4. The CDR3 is CASSYSRTGDTEAFF. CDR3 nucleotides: TGTGCCAGCAGTTACTCGCGAACAGGGGACACTGAAGCTTTCTTT.

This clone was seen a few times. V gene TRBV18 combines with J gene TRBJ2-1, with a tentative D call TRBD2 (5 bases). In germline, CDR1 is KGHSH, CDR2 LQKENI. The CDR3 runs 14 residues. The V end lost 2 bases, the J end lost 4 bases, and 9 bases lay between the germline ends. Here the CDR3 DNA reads TGTGCCAGCTCACCAGGGGAGTCGTACAATGAGCAGTTCTTC. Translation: CASSPGESYNEQFF.

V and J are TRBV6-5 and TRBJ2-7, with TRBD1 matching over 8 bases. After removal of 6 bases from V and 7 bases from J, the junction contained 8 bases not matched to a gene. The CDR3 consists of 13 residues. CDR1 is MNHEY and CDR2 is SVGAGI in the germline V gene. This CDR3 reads CASSPRQGQEQYF. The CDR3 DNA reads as TGTGCCAGCAGCCCACGACAGGGGCAAGAGCAGTACTTC.

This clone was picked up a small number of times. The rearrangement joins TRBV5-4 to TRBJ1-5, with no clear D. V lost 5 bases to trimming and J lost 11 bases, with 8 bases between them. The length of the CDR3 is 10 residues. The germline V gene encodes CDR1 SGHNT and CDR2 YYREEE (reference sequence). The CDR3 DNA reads TGTGCCAGCAGTTGGACTTCCCAGCATTTT. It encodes CASSWTSQHF.

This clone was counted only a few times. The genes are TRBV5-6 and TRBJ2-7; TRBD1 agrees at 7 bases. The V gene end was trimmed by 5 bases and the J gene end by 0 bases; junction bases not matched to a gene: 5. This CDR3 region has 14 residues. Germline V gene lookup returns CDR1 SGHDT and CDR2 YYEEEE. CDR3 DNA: TGTGCCAGCAGGACCCGGGACAGCTCCTACGAGCAGTACTTC. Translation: CASRTRDSSYEQYF. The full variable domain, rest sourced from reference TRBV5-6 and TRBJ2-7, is DAGVTQSPTHLIKTRGQQVTLRCSPKSGHDTVSWYQQALGQGPQFIFQYYEEEERQRGNFPDRFSGHQFPNYSSELNVNALLLGDSALYLCASRTRDSSYEQYFGPGTRLTVT.

The CDR3 here is CASSSQGQGTRQYF. The CDR3 DNA is TGTGCCAGCAGTTCCCAGGGACAGGGGACCCGGCAGTACTTC. The chain couples TRBV6-1 to TRBJ2-7, with 10 bases that match TRBD1. Per germline, CDR1 MNHNS and CDR2 SASEGT. V trimming: 5 bases; J trimming: 9 bases; junction bases outside the gene matches: 10. CDR3 length equals 14 residues.